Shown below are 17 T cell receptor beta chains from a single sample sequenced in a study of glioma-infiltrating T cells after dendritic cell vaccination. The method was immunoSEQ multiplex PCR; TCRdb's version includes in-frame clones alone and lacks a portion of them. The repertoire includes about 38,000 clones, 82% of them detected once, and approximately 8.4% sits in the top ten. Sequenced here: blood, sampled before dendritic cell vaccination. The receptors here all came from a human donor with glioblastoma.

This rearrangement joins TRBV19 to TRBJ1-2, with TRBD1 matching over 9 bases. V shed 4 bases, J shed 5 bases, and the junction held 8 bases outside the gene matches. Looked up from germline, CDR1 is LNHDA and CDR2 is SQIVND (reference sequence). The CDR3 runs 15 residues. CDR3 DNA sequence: TGTGCCAGTAGTAGGGACAGGGATCAGAGGTATGGCTACACCTTC. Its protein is CASSRDRDQRYGYTF.

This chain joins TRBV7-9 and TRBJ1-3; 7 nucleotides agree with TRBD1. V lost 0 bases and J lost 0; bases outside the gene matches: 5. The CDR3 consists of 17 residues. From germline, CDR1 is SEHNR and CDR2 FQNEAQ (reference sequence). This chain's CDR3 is CASSLALRGASGNTIYF. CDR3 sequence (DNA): TGTGCCAGCAGCTTAGCTCTCAGGGGGGCCTCTGGAAACACCATATATTTT.

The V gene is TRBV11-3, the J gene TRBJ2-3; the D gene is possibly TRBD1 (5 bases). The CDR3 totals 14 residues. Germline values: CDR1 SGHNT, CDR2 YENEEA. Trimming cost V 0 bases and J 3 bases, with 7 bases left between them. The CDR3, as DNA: TGTGCCAGCAGCTTAGACAGGGCTACAGATACGCAGTATTTT. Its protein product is CASSLDRATDTQYF. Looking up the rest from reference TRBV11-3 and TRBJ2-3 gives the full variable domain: EAGVVQSPRYKIIEKKQPVAFWCNPISGHNTLYWYLQNLGQGPELLIRYENEEAVDDSQLPKDRFSAERLKGVDSTLKIQPAELGDSAVYLCASSLDRATDTQYFGPGTRLTVL.

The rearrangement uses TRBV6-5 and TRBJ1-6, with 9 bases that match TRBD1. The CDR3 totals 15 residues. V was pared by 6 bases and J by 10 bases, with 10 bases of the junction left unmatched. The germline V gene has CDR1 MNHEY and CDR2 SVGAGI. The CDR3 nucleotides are TGTGCCAGCAGAGAGACAGGGGGAGAAGGATCACCCCTCCACTTT. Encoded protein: CASRETGGEGSPLHF.

Written as DNA, the CDR3 is TGTGCCAGCAGCACCCAGGGATACGAGCAGTACTTC. It is translated as CASSTQGYEQYF. The chain couples TRBV7-9 to TRBJ2-7; the D gene is possibly TRBD1 (5 bases). Germline-derived CDR1 and CDR2 are SEHNR and FQNEAQ (reference sequence). Trimming removed 5 bases from V and 4 bases from J, with 9 bases in between. The CDR3 sequence is 12 residues long.

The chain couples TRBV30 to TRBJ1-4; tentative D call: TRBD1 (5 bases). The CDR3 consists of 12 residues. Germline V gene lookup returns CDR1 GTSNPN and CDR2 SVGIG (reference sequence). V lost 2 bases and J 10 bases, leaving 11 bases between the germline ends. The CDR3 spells CAWSKDIVKLFF. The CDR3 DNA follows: TGTGCCTGGAGTAAGGACATCGTAAAACTGTTTTTT.

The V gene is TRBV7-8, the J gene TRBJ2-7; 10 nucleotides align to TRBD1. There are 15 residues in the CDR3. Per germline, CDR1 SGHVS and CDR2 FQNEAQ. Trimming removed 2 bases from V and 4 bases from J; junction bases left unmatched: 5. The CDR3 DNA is TGTGCCAGCAGCTTATCCGGGACAGGGGCTTACGAGCAGTACTTC. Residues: CASSLSGTGAYEQYF.

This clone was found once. The CDR3 here is CASSVAGTGWDEQYF. CDR3 nucleotide sequence: TGTGCCAGCAGCGTAGCAGGGACAGGGTGGGACGAGCAGTACTTC. This rearrangement joins TRBV9 to TRBJ2-7, with 9 positions matching TRBD1. The CDR3 contains 15 residues. Germline V gene sequence: CDR1 SGDLS, CDR2 YYNGEE. Losses at the gene ends were 0 bases for V and 5 bases for J; bases not matched to a gene: 6.

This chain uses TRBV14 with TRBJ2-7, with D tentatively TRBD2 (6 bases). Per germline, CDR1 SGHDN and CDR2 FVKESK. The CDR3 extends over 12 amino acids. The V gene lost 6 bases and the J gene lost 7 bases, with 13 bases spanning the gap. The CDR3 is CASSILAGEQYF. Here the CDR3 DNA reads TGTGCCAGCAGTATCCTGGCGGGGGAGCAGTACTTC.

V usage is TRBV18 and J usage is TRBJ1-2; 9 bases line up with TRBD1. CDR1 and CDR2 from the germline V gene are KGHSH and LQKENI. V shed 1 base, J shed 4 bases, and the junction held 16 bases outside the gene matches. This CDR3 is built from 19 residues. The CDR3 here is CASSPRGVPGQGTIYGYTF. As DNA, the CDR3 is TGTGCCAGCTCACCACGAGGGGTCCCGGGACAGGGAACTATCTATGGCTACACCTTC.

The CDR3, as DNA: TGCGCCAGCAGCCAACCCCTGGACAGGGGAGGCGAGCAGTACTTC. It codes for CASSQPLDRGGEQYF. This chain links TRBV4-1 with TRBJ2-7; 9 bases are a match to TRBD1. V shed 2 bases, J shed 6 bases, and the junction held 8 bases outside the gene matches. Germline V gives CDR1 MGHRA, CDR2 YSYEKL. The CDR3 spans 15 residues.

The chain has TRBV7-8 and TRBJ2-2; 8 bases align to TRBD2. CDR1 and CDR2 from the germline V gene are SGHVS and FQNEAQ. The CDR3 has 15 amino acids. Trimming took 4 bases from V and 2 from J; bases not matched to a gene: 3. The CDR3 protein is CASSWSGGNTGELFF. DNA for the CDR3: TGTGCCAGCAGCTGGAGCGGGGGTAACACCGGGGAGCTGTTTTTT.

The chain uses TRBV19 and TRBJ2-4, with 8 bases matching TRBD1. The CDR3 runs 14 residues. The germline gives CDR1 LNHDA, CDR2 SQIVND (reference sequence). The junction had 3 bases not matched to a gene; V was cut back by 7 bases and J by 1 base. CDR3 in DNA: TGTGCCAGTAAGGACAGGGTTGCCAAAAACATTCAGTACTTC. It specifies CASKDRVAKNIQYF.

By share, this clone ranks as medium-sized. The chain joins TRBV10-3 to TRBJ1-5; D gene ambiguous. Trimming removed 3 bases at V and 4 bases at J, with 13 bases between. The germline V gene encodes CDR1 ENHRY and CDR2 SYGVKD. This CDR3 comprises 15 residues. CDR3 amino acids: CAISDSAEVNQPQHF. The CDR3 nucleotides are TGTGCCATCAGTGACTCGGCAGAGGTAAATCAGCCCCAGCATTTT.

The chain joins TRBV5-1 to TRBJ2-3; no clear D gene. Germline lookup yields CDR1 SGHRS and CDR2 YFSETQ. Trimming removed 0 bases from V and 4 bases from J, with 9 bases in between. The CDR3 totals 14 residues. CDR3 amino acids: CASSLERVADTQYF. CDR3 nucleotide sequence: TGCGCCAGCAGCTTGGAGAGAGTCGCAGATACGCAGTATTTT. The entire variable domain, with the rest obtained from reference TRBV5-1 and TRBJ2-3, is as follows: KAGVTQTPRYLIKTRGQQVTLSCSPISGHRSVSWYQQTPGQGLQFLFEYFSETQRNKGNFPGRFSGRQFSNSRSEMNVSTLELGDSALYLCASSLERVADTQYFGPGTRLTVL.

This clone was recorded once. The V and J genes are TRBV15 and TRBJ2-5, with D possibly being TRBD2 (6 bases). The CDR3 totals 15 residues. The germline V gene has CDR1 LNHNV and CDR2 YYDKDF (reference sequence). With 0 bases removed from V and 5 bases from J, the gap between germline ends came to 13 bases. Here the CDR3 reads CATSREGLGGETQYF. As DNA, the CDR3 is TGTGCCACCAGCAGAGAAGGGCTAGGAGGGGAGACCCAGTACTTC.

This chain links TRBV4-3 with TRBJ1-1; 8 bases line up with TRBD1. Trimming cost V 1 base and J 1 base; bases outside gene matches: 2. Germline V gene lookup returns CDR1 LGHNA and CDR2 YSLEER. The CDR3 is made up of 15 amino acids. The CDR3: CASSQGDRKNTEAFF. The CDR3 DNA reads TGCGCCAGCAGCCAAGGGGACAGGAAGAACACTGAAGCTTTCTTT.